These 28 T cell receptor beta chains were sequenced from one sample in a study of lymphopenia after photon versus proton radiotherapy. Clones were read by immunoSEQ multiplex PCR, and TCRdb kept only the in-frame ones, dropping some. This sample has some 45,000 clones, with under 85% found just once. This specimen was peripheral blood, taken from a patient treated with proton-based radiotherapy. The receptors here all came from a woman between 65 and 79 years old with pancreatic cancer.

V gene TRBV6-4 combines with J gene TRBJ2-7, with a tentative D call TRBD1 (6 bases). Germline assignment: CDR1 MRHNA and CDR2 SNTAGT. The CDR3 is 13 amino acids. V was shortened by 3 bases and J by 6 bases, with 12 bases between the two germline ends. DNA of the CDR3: TGTGCCAGCAGTGAAGTCAGGGGTTCCGAGCAGTACTTC. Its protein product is CASSEVRGSEQYF.

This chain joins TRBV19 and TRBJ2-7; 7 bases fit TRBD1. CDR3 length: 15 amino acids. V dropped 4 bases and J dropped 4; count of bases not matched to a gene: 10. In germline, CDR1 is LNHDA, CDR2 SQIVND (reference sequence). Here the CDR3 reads CASSNRQGQLYEQYF. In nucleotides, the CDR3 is TGTGCCAGTAGTAACCGACAGGGCCAACTTTACGAGCAGTACTTC.

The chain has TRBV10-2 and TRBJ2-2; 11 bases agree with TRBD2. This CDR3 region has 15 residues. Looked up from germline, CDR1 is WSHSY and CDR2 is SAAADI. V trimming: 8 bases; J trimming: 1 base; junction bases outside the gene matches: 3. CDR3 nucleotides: TGCGCCAGCCTTACTAGCGGGAGGAACACCGGGGAGCTGTTTTTT. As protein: CASLTSGRNTGELFF.

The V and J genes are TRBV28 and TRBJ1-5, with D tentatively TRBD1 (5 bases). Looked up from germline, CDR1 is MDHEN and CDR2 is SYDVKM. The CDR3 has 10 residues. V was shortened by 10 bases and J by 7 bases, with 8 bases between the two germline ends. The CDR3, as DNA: TGTGCCACCGGACAACAGCCCCAGCATTTT. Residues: CATGQQPQHF.

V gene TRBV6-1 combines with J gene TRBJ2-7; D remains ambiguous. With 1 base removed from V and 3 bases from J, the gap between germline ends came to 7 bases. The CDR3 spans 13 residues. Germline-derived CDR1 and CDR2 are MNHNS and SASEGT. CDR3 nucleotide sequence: TGTGCCAGCAGTGAAGGGTGGTACTACGAGCAGTACTTC. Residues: CASSEGWYYEQYF.

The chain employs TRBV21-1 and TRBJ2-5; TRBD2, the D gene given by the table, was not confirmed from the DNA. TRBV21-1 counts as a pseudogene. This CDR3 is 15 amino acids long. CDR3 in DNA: TGTGCCAGCAGCAAAAAGGAGGGGACTATGGAGACCCAGTACTTC. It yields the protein CASSKKEGTMETQYF.

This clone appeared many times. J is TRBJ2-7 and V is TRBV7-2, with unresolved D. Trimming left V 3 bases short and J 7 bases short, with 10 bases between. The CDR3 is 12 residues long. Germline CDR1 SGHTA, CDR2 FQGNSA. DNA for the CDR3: TGTGCCAGCAGCTTGAGAAGGGATGAGCAGTACTTC. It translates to CASSLRRDEQYF.

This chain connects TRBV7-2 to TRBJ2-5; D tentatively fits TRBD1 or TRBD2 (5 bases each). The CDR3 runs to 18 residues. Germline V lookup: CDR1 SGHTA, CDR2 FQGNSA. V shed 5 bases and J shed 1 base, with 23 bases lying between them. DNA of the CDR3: TGTGCCAGCAGCCGATCGGAGAGGGGATCACCTCTCCAAGAGACCCAGTACTTC. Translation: CASSRSERGSPLQETQYF.

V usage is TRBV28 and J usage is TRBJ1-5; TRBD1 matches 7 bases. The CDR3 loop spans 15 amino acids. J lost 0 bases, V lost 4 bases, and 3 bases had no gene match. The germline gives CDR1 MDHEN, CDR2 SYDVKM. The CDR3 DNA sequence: TGTGCCAGCAGTTACAGGGGACTTAGCAATCAGCCCCAGCATTTT. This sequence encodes CASSYRGLSNQPQHF.

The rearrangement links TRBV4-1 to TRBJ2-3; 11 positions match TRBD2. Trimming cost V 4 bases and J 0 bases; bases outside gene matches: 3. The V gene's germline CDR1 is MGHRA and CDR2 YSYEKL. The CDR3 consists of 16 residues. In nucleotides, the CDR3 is TGCGCCAGCAGCCTTACTAGCGGGAGTAGCACAGATACGCAGTATTTT. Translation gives CASSLTSGSSTDTQYF.

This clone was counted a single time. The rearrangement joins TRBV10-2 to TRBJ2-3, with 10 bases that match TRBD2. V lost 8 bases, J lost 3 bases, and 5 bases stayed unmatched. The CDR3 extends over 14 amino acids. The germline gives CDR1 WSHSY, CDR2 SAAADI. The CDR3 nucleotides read TGCGCCAGCTCTAGCGGGAGTCGGACAGATACGCAGTATTTT. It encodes CASSSGSRTDTQYF.

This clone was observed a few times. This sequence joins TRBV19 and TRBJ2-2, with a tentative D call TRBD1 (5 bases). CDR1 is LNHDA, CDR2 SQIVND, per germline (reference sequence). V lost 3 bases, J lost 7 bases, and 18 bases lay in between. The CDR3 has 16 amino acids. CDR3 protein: CASSIRTSGSYGELFF. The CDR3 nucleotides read TGTGCCAGTAGTATTAGGACGTCAGGGTCATACGGGGAGCTGTTTTTT.

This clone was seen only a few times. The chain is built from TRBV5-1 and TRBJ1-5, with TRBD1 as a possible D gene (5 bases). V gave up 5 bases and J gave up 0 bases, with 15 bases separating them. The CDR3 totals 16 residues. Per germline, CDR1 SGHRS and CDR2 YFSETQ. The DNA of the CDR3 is TGCGCCAGCAGGTCCGGGACGGTGAATAGCAATCAGCCCCAGCATTTT. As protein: CASRSGTVNSNQPQHF.

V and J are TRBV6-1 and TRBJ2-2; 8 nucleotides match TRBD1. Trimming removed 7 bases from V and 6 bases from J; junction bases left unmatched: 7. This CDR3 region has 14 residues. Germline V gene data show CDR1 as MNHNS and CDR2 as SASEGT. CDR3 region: CASTLDRASGELFF. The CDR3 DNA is TGTGCCAGCACTCTGGACAGGGCCTCCGGGGAGCTGTTTTTT.

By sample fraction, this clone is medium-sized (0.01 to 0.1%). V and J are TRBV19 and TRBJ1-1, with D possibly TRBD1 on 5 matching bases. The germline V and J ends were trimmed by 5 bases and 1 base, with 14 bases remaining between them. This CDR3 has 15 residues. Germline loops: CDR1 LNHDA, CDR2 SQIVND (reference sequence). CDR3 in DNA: TGTGCCAGTAGTTGGGGGGTGAATAGGAACACTGAAGCTTTCTTT. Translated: CASSWGVNRNTEAFF.

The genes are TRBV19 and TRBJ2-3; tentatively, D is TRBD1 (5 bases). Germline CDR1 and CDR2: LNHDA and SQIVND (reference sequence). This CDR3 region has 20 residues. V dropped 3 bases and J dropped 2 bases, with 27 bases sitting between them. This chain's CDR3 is CASSITPTRFRGRATDTQYF. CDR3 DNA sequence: TGTGCCAGTAGTATTACCCCGACTCGATTTAGGGGAAGGGCCACAGATACGCAGTATTTT.

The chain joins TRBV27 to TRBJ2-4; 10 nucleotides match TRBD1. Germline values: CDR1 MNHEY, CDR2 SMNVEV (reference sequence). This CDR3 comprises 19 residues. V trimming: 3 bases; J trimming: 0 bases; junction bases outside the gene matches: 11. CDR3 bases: TGTGCCAGCAGTTTCCGGACAGGGGGGGGGACCGTAGCCAAAAACATTCAGTACTTC. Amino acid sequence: CASSFRTGGGTVAKNIQYF.

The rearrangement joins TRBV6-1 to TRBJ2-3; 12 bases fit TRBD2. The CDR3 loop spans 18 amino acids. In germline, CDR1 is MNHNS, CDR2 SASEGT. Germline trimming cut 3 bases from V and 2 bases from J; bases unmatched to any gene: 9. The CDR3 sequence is CASSETLGLAGLTDTQYF. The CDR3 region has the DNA TGTGCCAGCAGTGAGACCCTAGGACTAGCGGGGCTCACAGATACGCAGTATTTT.

The CDR3 coding sequence is TGTGCCAGCAGCAACGGCGACACTGAAGCTTTCTTT. Its protein is CASSNGDTEAFF. V usage is TRBV6-5 and J usage is TRBJ1-1; no clear D. Trimming cost V 6 bases and J 3 bases, with 8 bases left between them. The germline CDR1 and CDR2 sequences are MNHEY and SVGAGI. The CDR3 totals 12 residues.

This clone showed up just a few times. CDR3 amino acids: CASSPFDTGPQETQYF. For the CDR3, the DNA is TGTGCCAGCAGCCCCTTTGATACCGGACCTCAAGAGACCCAGTACTTC. The chain recombines TRBV7-6 with TRBJ2-5; D gene uncertain. The germline V and J ends were trimmed by 5 bases and 2 bases, with 18 bases remaining between them. This CDR3 region has 16 residues. CDR1 SGHVS and CDR2 FNYEAQ come from the germline V gene.

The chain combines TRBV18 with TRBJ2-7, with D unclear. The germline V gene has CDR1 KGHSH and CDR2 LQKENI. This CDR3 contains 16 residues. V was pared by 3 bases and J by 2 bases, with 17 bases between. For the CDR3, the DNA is TGTGCCAGCTCACCCGGGCGAGGCGGCCCAACCTACGAGCAGTACTTC. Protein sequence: CASSPGRGGPTYEQYF.

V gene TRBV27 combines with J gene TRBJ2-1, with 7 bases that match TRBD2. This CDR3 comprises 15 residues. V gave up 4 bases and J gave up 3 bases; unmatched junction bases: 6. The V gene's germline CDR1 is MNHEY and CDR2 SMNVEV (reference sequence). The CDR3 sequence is CASSSPSGDYNEQFF. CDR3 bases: TGTGCCAGCAGTTCCCCTAGCGGAGACTACAATGAGCAGTTCTTC.

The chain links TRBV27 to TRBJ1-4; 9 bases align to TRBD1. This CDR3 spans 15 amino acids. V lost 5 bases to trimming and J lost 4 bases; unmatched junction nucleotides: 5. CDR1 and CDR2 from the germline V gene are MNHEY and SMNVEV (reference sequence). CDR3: CASSQGQGFNEKLFF. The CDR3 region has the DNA TGTGCCAGCAGTCAGGGACAGGGTTTTAATGAAAAACTGTTTTTT.

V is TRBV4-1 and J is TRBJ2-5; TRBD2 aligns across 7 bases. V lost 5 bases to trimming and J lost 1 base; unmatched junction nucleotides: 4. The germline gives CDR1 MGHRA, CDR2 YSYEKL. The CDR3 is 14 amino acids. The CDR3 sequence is CASSFSGFQETQYF. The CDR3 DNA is TGCGCCAGCAGCTTTAGCGGGTTCCAAGAGACCCAGTACTTC.

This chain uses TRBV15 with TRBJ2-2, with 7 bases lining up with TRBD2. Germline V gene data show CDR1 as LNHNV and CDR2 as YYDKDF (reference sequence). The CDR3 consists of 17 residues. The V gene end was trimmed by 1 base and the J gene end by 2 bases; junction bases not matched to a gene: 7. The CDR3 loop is CATSRGSLAVNTGELFF. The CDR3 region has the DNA TGTGCCACCAGCAGAGGGTCGCTAGCGGTAAACACCGGGGAGCTGTTTTTT.

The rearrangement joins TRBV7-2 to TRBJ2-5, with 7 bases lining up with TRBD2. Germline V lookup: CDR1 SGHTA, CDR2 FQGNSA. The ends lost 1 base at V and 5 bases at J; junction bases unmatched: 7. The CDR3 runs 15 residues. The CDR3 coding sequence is TGTGCCAGCAGCTTAGGTTCCCGGGGGGAGGAGACCCAGTACTTC. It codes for CASSLGSRGEETQYF.

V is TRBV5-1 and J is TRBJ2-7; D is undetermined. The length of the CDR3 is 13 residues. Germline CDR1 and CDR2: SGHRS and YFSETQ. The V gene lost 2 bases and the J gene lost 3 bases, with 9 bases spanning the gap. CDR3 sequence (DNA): TGCGCCAGCAGCTTCAGGCAATACTACGAGCAGTACTTC. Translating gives CASSFRQYYEQYF. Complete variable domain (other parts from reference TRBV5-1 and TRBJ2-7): KAGVTQTPRYLIKTRGQQVTLSCSPISGHRSVSWYQQTPGQGLQFLFEYFSETQRNKGNFPGRFSGRQFSNSRSEMNVSTLELGDSALYLCASSFRQYYEQYFGPGTRLTVT.

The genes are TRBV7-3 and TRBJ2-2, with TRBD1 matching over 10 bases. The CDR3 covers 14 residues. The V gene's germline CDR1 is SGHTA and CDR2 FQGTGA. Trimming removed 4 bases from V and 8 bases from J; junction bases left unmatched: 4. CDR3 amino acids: CASSSGQGRGELFF. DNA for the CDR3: TGTGCCAGCAGCTCGGGACAGGGGCGAGGGGAGCTGTTTTTT.